This T cell receptor (beta chain) was sequenced for a study of cytomegalovirus exposure and HLA in healthy donors. Whole-study results and caveats: Immune exposure information comprised only CMV serostatus. TCR beta chain V- and J-gene trimming was linked, in a later analysis, to a missense variant in DCLRE1C. In a later analysis, CMV-associated beta chains were mostly HLA-associated, it appeared.

The PCR contained 60 Vbeta and 13 Jbeta primers. Produced via immunoSEQ multiplex PCR; TCRdb's table is partial and in-frame only. The sample carries about 120,000 clones, about 70% recorded once. The CDR3 runs 14 residues. Germline V lookup: CDR1 SGHTA, CDR2 FQGNSA. V lost 1 base to trimming and J lost 5 bases, with 8 bases between them. Note on this clone: Its antigen is not identified.

This rearrangement joins TRBV7-2 to TRBJ2-2, with D perhaps TRBD1 (6 bases). This receptor was taken from a human donor in good health. The source material was PBMCs. Here the CDR3 reads CASSLDQGTGELFF. In DNA form, the CDR3 reads TGTGCCAGCAGCTTAGATCAGGGGACCGGGGAGCTGTTTTTT.